This passage covers 8 T cell receptor beta chains from one sample sequenced in a study of shared T cell receptors in the human thymus (dated by TCRdb to the early 2020s). Receptor amplification or capture employed the immunoSEQ multiplex PCR assay. TCRdb limited this immuneACCESS table to in-frame rearrangements with V and J called. A share of clones is missing; checked studies link under half to unresolved V genes, and the rest is unexplained. This sample comprises 650,000 to 950,000 clones, 70% to 90% of them detected only once. The ten most abundant clones make up roughly 0.01% of the sample. The same sample was also used in a study of human thymus T cells.

Sequencing was performed on thymocytes. All receptors come from a girl under three years old with a congenital heart defect. Donor details come from another sample of the same person, matched by shared clones.

J is TRBJ1-1 and V is TRBV6-5; D is perhaps TRBD1 (5 bases). CDR3 length: 13 amino acids. Germline lookup yields CDR1 MNHEY and CDR2 SVGAGI. Trimming took 3 bases from V and 6 from J, leaving 11 bases between them. The CDR3 loop reads CASSYGGIPEAFF. The CDR3 nucleotides read TGTGCCAGCAGTTATGGGGGGATCCCTGAAGCTTTCTTT.

The J gene is TRBJ2-1, the V gene TRBV19; 9 bases are shared with TRBD2. CDR1 is LNHDA, CDR2 SQIVND, per germline (reference sequence). After removal of 4 bases from V and 8 bases from J, the junction contained 9 bases not matched to a gene. This CDR3 comprises 15 residues. The DNA of the CDR3 is TGTGCCAGTAGTACGCGGGGGGGGGAACGGTATGAGCAGTTCTTC. The encoded protein is CASSTRGGERYEQFF.

V and J are TRBV6-5 and TRBJ1-2; possibly TRBD1 for D (5 bases). The CDR3 sequence is 14 residues long. Germline V gene lookup returns CDR1 MNHEY and CDR2 SVGAGI. V lost 5 bases and J 8 bases, leaving 18 bases between the germline ends. The CDR3 loop reads CASSRTGGYGGYTF. The CDR3 DNA follows: TGTGCCAGCAGTAGAACCGGGGGGTATGGGGGCTACACCTTC.

This clone was seen more than once but under ten times. V is TRBV27 and J is TRBJ2-2; 7 bases match TRBD2. Per the germline V gene, CDR1 is MNHEY and CDR2 is SMNVEV (reference sequence). The CDR3 runs 15 residues. V was clipped by 8 bases and J by 0 bases; unmatched bases: 6. The DNA of the CDR3 is TGTGCCAGCCGCTTAGCGGGTGCGAACACCGGGGAGCTGTTTTTT. As protein: CASRLAGANTGELFF.

J is TRBJ1-4 and V is TRBV28; TRBD1 matches at 8 bases. Losses at the gene ends were 6 bases for V and 0 bases for J; bases not matched to a gene: 6. This CDR3 spans 16 amino acids. Germline lookup yields CDR1 MDHEN and CDR2 SYDVKM. The CDR3 DNA sequence: TGTGCCAGCAGCCGCAGGGGGCGCGCAACTAATGAAAAACTGTTTTTT. Translating gives CASSRRGRATNEKLFF.

The CDR3 loop is CASSETYGRDGYTF. In nucleotides, the CDR3 is TGCGCCAGCAGTGAGACTTATGGGAGGGATGGCTACACCTTC. V and J are TRBV10-2 and TRBJ1-2; no clear D gene. The CDR3 length is 14 residues. CDR1 is WSHSY and CDR2 is SAAADI in the germline V gene. The V gene lost 2 bases and the J gene lost 6 bases, with 13 bases spanning the gap.

The V call is TRBV7-2, the J call TRBJ1-1; 8 bases are a match to TRBD1. There are 13 residues in the CDR3. CDR1 is SGHTA and CDR2 is FQGNSA in the germline V gene. The trim removed 0 bases at V and 11 bases at J, leaving 5 bases unmatched. The CDR3 here is CASSLAPRTGAFF. DNA for the CDR3: TGTGCCAGCAGCTTAGCGCCGAGGACAGGGGCTTTCTTT.

The rearrangement uses TRBV5-1 and TRBJ1-2; TRBD1 aligns across 7 bases. CDR3 length: 16 amino acids. The V gene end was trimmed by 3 bases and the J gene end by 1 base; junction bases not matched to a gene: 9. In germline, CDR1 is SGHRS, CDR2 YFSETQ. CDR3 sequence (DNA): TGCGCCAGCAGCTCCTCCGGGACAGCAGATAACTATGGCTACACCTTC. Encoded protein: CASSSSGTADNYGYTF.